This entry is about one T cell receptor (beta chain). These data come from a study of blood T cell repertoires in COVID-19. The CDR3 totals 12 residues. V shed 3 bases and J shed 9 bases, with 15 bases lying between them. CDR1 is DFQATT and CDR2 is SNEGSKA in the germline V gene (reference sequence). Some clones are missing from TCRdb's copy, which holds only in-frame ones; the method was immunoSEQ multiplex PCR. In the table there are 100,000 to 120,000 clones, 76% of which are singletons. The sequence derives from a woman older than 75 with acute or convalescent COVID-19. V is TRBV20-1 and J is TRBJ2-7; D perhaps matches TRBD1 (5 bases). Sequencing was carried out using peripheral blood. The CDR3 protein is CSASSQGFVQYF. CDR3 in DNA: TGCAGTGCTAGTTCGCAGGGTTTCGTGCAGTACTTC.